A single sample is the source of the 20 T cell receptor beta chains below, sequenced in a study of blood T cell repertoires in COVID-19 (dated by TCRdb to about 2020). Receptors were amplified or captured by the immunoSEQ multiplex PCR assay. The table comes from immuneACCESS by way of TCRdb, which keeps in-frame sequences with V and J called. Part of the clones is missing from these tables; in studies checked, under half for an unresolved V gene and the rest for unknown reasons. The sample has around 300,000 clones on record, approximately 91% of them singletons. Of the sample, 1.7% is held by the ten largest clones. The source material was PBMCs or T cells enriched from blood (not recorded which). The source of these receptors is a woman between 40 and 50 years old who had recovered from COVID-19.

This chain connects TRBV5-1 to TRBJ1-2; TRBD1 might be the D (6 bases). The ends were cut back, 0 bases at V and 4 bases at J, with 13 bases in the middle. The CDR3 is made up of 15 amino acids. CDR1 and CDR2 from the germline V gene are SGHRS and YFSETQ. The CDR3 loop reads CASSLDGQTFYGYTF. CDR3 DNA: TGCGCCAGCAGCTTGGATGGACAGACCTTCTATGGCTACACCTTC.

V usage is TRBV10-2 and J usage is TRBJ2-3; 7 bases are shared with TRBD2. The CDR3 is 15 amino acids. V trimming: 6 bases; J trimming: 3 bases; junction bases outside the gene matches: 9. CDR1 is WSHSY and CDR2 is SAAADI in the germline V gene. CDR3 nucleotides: TGCGCCAGCAGCCCCCTAGCGGTTCGTACAGATACGCAGTATTTT. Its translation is CASSPLAVRTDTQYF.

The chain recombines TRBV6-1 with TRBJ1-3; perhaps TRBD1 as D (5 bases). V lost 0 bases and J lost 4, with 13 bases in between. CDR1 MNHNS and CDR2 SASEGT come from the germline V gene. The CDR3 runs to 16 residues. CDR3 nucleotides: TGTGCCAGCAGTGAAGCGGCCAGGGTCCTGGGAAACACCATATATTTT. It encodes CASSEAARVLGNTIYF.

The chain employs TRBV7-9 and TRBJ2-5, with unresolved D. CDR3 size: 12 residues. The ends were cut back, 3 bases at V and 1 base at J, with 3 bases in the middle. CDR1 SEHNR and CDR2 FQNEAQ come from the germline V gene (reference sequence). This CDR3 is CASSFRQETQYF. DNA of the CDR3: TGTGCCAGCAGCTTCCGCCAAGAGACCCAGTACTTC.

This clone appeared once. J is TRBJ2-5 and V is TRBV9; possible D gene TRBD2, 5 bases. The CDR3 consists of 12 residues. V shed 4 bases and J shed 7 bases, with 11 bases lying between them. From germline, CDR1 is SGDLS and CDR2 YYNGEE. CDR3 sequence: CASSMPGGTQYF. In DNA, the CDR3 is TGTGCCAGCAGCATGCCCGGAGGGACCCAGTACTTC.

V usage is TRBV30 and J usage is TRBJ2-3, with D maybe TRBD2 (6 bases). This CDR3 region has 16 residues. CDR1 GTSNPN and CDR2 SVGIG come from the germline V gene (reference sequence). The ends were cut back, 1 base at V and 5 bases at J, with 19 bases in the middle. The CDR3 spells CAWSGILGGREDTQYF. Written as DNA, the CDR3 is TGTGCCTGGAGTGGAATCTTAGGAGGGAGAGAAGATACGCAGTATTTT.

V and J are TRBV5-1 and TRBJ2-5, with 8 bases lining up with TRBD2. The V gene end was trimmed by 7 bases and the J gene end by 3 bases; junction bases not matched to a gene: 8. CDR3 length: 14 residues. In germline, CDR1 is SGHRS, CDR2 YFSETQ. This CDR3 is CASCSRGDEETQYF. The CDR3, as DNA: TGCGCCAGCTGCTCGCGGGGGGATGAAGAGACCCAGTACTTC. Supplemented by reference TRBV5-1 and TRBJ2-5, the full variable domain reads KAGVTQTPRYLIKTRGQQVTLSCSPISGHRSVSWYQQTPGQGLQFLFEYFSETQRNKGNFPGRFSGRQFSNSRSEMNVSTLELGDSALYLCASCSRGDEETQYFGPGTRLLVL.

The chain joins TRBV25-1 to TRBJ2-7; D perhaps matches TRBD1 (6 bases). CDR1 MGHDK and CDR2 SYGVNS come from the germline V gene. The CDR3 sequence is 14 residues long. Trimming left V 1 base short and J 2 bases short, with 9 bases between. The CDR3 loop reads CASSESGAAYEQYF. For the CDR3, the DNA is TGTGCCAGCAGTGAATCAGGGGCGGCCTACGAGCAGTACTTC.

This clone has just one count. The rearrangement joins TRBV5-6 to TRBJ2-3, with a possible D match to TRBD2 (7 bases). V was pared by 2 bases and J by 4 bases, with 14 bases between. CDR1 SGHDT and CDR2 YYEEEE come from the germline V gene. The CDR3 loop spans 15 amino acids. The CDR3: CASSFPQGGSDTQYF. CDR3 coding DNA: TGTGCCAGCAGCTTCCCACAGGGAGGGTCAGATACGCAGTATTTT.

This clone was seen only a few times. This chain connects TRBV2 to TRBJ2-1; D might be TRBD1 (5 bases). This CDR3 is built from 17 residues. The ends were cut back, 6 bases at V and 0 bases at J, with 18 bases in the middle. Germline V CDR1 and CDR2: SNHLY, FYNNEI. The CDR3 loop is CASRKRQREDSYNEQFF. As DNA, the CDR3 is TGTGCCAGCAGAAAACGACAGAGAGAGGACTCCTACAATGAGCAGTTCTTC.

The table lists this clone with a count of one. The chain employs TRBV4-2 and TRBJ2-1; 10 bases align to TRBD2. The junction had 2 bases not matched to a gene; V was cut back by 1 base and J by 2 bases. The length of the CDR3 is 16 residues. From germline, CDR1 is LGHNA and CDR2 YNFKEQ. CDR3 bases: TGTGCCAGCAGCCAAGGGGGACTAGCGCCCTACAATGAGCAGTTCTTC. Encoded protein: CASSQGGLAPYNEQFF.

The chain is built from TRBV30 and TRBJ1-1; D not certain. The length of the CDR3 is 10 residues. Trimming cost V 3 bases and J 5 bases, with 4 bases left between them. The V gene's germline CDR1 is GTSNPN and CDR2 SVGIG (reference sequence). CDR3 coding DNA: TGTGCCTGGAGGAGGACTGAAGCTTTCTTT. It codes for CAWRRTEAFF.

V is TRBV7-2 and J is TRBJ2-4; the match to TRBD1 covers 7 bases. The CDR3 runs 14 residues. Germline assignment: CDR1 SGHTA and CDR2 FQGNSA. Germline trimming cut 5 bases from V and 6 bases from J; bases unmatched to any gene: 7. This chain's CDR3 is CASSPEGGLNIQYF. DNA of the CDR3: TGTGCCAGCAGCCCCGAAGGGGGCCTAAACATTCAGTACTTC.

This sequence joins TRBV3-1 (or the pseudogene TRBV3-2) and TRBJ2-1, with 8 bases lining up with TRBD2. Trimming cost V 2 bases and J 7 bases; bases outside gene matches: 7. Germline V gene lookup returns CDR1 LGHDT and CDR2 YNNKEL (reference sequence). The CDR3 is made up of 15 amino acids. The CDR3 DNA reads TGTGCCAGCAGCCAACCCTGGACTAGCCTGAATGAGCAGTTCTTC. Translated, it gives CASSQPWTSLNEQFF.

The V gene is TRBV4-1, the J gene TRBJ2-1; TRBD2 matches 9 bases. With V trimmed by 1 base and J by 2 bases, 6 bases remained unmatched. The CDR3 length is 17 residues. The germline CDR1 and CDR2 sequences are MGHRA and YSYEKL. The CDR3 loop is CASSQGRASGAYNEQFF. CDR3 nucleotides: TGCGCCAGCAGCCAAGGGCGAGCTAGCGGGGCCTACAATGAGCAGTTCTTC.

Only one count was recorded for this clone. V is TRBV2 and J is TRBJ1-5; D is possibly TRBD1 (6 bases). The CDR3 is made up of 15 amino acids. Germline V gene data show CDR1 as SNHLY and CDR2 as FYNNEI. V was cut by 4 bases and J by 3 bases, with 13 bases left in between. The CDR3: CASSGQGTNNQPQHF. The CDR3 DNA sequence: TGTGCCAGCAGTGGGCAGGGGACTAACAATCAGCCCCAGCATTTT.

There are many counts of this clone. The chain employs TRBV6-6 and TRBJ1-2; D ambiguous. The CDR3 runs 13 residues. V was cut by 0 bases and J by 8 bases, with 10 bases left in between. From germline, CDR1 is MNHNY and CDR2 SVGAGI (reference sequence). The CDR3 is CASSYSERRGYTF. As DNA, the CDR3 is TGTGCCAGCAGTTACTCGGAGCGAAGAGGCTACACCTTC.

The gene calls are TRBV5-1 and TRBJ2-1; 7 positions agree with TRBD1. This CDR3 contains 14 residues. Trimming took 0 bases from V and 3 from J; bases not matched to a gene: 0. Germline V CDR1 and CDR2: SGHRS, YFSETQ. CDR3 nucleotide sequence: TGCGCCAGCAGCTTGGGGGACAGCTACAATGAGCAGTTCTTC. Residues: CASSLGDSYNEQFF.

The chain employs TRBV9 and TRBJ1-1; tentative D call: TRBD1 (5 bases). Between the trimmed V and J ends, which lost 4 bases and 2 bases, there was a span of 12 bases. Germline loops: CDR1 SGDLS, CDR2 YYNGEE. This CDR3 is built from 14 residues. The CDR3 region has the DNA TGTGCCAGCAGCAATCAAGGACATAACACTGAAGCTTTCTTT. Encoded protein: CASSNQGHNTEAFF.

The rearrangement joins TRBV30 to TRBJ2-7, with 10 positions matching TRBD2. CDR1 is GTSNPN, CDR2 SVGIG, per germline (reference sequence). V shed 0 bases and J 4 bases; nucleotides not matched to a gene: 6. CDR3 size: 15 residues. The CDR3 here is CAWSVRLAGVYEQYF. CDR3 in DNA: TGTGCCTGGAGTGTAAGGCTAGCGGGAGTATACGAGCAGTACTTC.